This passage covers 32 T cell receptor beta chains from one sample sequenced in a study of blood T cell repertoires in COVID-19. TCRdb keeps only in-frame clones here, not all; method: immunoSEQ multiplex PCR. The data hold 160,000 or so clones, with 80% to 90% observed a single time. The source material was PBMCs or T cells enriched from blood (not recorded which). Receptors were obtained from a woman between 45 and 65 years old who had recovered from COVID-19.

In DNA form, the CDR3 reads TGCAGCGCGGCCCGTATTGCCTACAATGAGCAGTTCTTC. Its protein is CSAARIAYNEQFF. This chain joins TRBV29-1 and TRBJ2-1; D not certain. In germline, CDR1 is SQVTM, CDR2 ANQGSEA. The CDR3 is made up of 13 amino acids. V lost 7 bases and J 2 bases, leaving 12 bases between the germline ends.

The CDR3 here is CASSVGGTGFAETQYF. CDR3 DNA: TGTGCCAGCAGCGTAGGAGGGACAGGGTTTGCAGAGACCCAGTACTTC. The J gene is TRBJ2-5, the V gene TRBV9; 9 nucleotides align to TRBD1. CDR1 is SGDLS, CDR2 YYNGEE, per germline. The trim removed 0 bases at V and 4 bases at J, leaving 7 bases unmatched. The CDR3 sequence is 16 residues long.

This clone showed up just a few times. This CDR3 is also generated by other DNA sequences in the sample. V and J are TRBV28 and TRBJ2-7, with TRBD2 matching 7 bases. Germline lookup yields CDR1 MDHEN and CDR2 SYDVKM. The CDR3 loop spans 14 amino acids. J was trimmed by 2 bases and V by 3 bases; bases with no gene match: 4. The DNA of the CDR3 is TGTGCCAGCAGTTTGAGCGGACTAGCCTACGAGCAGTACTTC. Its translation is CASSLSGLAYEQYF.

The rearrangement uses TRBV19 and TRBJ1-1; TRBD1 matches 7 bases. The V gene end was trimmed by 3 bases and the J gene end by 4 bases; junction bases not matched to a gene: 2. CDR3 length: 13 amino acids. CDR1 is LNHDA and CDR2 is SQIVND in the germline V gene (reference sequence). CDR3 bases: TGTGCCAGTAGTATTGCAGGGGGCACTGAAGCTTTCTTT. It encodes CASSIAGGTEAFF.

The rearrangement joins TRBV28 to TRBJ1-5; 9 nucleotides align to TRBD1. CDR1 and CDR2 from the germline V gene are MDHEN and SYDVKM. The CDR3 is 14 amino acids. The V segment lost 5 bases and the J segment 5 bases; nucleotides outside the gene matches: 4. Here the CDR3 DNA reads TGTGCCAGCAGTGCCGGGACAGGGTATCAGCCCCAGCATTTT. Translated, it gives CASSAGTGYQPQHF.

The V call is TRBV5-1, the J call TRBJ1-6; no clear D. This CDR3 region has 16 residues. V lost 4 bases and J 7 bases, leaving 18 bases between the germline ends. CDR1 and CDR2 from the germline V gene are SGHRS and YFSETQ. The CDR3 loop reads CASSPTPTQRNSPLHF. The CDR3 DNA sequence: TGCGCCAGCAGCCCCACCCCCACACAGAGAAATTCACCCCTCCACTTT.

The CDR3 region is CASSQEYRVHEQFF. The CDR3, as DNA: TGCGCCAGCAGCCAAGAGTACAGAGTTCATGAGCAGTTCTTC. V is TRBV4-3 and J is TRBJ2-1; D ambiguous. Germline values: CDR1 LGHNA, CDR2 YSLEER. The CDR3 contains 14 residues. The V end was cut by 0 bases, the J end by 8 bases, with 11 bases between.

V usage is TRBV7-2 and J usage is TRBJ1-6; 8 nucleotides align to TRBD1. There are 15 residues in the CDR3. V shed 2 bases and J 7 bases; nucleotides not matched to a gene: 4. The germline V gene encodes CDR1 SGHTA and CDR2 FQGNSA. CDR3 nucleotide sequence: TGTGCCAGCAGCTTAACCGGGACAGGAAATTCACCCCTCCACTTT. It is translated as CASSLTGTGNSPLHF.

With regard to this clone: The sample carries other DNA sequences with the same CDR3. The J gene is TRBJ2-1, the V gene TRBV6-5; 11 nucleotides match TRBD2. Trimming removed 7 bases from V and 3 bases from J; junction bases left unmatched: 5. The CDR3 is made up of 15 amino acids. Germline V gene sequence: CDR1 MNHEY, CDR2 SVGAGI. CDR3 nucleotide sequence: TGTGCCAGCACCCTAGCGGGAGGAAGCTACAATGAGCAGTTCTTC. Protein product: CASTLAGGSYNEQFF.

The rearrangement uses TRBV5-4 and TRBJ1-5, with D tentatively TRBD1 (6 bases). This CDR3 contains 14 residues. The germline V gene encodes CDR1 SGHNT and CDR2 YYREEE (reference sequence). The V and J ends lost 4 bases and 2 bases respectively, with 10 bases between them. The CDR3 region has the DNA TGTGCCAGCAGCCAGGGGTCTGGCAATCAGCCCCAGCATTTT. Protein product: CASSQGSGNQPQHF. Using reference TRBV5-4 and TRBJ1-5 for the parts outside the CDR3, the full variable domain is ETGVTQSPTHLIKTRGQQVTLRCSSQSGHNTVSWYQQALGQGPQFIFQYYREEENGRGNFPPRFSGLQFPNYSSELNVNALELDDSALYLCASSQGSGNQPQHFGDGTRLSIL.

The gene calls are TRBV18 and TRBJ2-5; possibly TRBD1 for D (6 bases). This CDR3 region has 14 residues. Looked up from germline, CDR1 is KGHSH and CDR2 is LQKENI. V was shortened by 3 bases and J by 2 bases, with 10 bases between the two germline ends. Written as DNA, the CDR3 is TGTGCCAGCTCACCTCCGAGGGGGCAAGAGACCCAGTACTTC. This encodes CASSPPRGQETQYF.

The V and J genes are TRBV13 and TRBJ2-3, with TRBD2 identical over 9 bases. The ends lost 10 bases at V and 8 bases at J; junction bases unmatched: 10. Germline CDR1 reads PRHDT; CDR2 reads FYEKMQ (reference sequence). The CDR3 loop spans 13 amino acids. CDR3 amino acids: CAMTQRGVSTQYF. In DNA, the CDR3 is TGTGCCATGACCCAGCGGGGGGTTAGTACGCAGTATTTT.

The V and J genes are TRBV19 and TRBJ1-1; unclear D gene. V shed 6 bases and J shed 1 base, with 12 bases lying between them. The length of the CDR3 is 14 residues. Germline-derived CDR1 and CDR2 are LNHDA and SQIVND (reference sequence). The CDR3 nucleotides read TGTGCCAGTAGACCGCAGGTCTCGAACACTGAAGCTTTCTTT. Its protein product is CASRPQVSNTEAFF. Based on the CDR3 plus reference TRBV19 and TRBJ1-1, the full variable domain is DGGITQSPKYLFRKEGQNVTLSCEQNLNHDAMYWYRQDPGQGLRLIYYSQIVNDFQKGDIAEGYSVSREKKESFPLTVTSAQKNPTAFYLCASRPQVSNTEAFFGQGTRLTVV.

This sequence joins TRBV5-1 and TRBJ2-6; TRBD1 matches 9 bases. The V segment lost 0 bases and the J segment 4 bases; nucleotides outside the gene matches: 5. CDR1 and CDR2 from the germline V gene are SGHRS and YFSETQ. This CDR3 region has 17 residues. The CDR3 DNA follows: TGCGCCAGCAGCTTGGGAGGGACAGGGACCGGGGCCAACGTCCTGACTTTC. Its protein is CASSLGGTGTGANVLTF.

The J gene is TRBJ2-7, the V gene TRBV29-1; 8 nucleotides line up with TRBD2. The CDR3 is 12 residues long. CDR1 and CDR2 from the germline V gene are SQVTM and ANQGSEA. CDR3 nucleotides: TGCAGTTTCTCGCGGGGGGCCTACGAGCAGTACTTC. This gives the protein CSFSRGAYEQYF.

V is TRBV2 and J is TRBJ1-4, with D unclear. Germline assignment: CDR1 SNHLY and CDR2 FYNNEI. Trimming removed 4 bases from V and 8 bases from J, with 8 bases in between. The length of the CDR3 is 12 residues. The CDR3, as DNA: TGTGCCAGCAGTGTAGTCACGGAAAAACTGTTTTTT. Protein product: CASSVVTEKLFF.

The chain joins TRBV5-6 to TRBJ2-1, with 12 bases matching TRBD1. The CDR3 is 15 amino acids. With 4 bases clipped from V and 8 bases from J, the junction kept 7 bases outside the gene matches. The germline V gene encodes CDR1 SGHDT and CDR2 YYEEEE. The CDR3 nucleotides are TGTGCCAGCAGCGTCCGGGACAGGGGGCTGTATGAGCAGTTCTTC. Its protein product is CASSVRDRGLYEQFF.

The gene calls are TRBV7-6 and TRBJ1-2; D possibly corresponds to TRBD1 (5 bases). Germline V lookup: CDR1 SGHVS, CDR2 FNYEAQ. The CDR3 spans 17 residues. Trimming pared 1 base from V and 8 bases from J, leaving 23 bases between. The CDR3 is CASSLEAQGGYLGGYTF. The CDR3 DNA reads TGTGCCAGCAGCTTAGAGGCGCAGGGCGGCTATCTCGGCGGCTACACCTTC.

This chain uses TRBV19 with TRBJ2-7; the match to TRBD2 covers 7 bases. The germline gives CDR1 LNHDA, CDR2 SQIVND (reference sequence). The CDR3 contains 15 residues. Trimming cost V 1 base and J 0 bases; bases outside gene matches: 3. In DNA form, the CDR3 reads TGTGCCAGTAGTATAGCTAGCGGATACTCCTACGAGCAGTACTTC. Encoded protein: CASSIASGYSYEQYF.

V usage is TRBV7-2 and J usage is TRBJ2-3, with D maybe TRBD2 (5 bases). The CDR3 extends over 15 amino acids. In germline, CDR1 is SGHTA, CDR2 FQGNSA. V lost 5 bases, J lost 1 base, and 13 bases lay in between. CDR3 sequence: CASSPTFSGTDTQYF. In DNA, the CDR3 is TGTGCCAGCAGCCCGACGTTTAGCGGCACAGATACGCAGTATTTT.

The CDR3 loop is CASSAQTGRGYNSPLHF. CDR3 nucleotide sequence: TGTGCCAGCAGTGCTCAGACAGGCAGGGGGTATAATTCACCCCTCCACTTT. The rearrangement joins TRBV6-1 to TRBJ1-6, with 7 positions matching TRBD1. The CDR3 consists of 17 residues. In germline, CDR1 is MNHNS, CDR2 SASEGT. V was clipped by 4 bases and J by 4 bases; unmatched bases: 10.

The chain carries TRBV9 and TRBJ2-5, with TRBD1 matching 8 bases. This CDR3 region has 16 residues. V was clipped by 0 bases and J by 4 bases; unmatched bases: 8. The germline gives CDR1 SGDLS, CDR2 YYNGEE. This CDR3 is CASSVGRGQVPETQYF. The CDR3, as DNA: TGTGCCAGCAGCGTAGGACGGGGACAGGTACCAGAGACCCAGTACTTC.

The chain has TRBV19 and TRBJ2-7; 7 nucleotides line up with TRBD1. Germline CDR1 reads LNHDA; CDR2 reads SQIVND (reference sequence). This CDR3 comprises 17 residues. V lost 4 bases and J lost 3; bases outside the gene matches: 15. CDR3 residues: CASSRYFSETGSYEQYF. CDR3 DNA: TGTGCCAGTAGTAGATATTTTTCCGAGACAGGGAGCTACGAGCAGTACTTC. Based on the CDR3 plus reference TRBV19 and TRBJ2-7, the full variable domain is DGGITQSPKYLFRKEGQNVTLSCEQNLNHDAMYWYRQDPGQGLRLIYYSQIVNDFQKGDIAEGYSVSREKKESFPLTVTSAQKNPTAFYLCASSRYFSETGSYEQYFGPGTRLTVT.

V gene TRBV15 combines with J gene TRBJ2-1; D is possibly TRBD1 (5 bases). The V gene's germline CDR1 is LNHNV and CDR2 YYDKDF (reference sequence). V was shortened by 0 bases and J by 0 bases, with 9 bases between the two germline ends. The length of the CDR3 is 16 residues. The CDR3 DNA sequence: TGTGCCACCAGCAGAGAAAGACAGATCTCCTACAATGAGCAGTTCTTC. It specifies CATSRERQISYNEQFF. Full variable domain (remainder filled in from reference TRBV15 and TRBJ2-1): DAMVIQNPRYQVTQFGKPVTLSCSQTLNHNVMYWYQQKSSQAPKLLFHYYDKDFNNEADTPDNFQSRRPNTSFCFLDIRSPGLGDTAMYLCATSRERQISYNEQFFGPGTRLTVL.

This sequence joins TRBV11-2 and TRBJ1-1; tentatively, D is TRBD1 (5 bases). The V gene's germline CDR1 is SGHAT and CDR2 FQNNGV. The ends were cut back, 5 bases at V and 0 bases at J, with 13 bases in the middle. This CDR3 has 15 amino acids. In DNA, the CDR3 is TGTGCCAGCAGCCCTTTAGGGGTCATGAACACTGAAGCTTTCTTT. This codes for CASSPLGVMNTEAFF.

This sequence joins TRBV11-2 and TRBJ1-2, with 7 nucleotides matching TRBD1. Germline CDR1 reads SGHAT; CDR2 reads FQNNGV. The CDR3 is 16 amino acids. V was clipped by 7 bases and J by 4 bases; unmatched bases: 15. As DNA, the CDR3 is TGTGCCAGCACCTCTACTAACAGGGGTGGCGGCTATGGCTACACCTTC. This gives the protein CASTSTNRGGGYGYTF.

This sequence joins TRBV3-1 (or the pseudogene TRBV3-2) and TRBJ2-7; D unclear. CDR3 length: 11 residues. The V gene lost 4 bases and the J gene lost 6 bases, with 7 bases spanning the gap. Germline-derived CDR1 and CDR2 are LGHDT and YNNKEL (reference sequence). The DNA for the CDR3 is TGTGCCAGCAGCCGGGCACGCGAGCAGTACTTC. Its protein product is CASSRAREQYF.

The CDR3 is CASSPLSSGRINEQFF. The CDR3 DNA is TGTGCCAGCAGTCCGTTGTCTAGCGGGAGGATAAATGAGCAGTTCTTC. The rearrangement uses TRBV27 and TRBJ2-1, with 11 bases lining up with TRBD2. Per the germline V gene, CDR1 is MNHEY and CDR2 is SMNVEV (reference sequence). There are 16 residues in the CDR3. J lost 7 bases, V lost 5 bases, and 10 bases had no gene match.

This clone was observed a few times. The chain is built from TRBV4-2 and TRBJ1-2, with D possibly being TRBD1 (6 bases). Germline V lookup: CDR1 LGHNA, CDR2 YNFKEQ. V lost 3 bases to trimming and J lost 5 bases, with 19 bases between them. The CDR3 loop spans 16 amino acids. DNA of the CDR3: TGTGCCAGCAGCCACTCACAGGGATTTGCAGGATATGGCTACACCTTC. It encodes CASSHSQGFAGYGYTF.

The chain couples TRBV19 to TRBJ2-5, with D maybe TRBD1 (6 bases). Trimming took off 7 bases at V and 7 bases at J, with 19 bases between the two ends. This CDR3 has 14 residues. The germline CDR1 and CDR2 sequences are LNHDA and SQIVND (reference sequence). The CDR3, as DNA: TGTGCCAGTATGCAGGGGAAGAATTTCGGGACCCAGTACTTC. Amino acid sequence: CASMQGKNFGTQYF.

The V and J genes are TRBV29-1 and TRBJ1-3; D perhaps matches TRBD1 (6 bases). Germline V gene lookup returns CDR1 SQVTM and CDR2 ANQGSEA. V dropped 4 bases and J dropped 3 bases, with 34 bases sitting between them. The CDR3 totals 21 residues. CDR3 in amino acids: CSVGDTTGTLGGAQVGNTIYF. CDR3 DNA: TGCAGCGTTGGGGATACCACAGGGACCCTGGGGGGGGCCCAGGTTGGAAACACCATATATTTT. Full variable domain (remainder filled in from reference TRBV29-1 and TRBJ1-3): SAVISQKPSRDICQRGTSLTIQCQVDSQVTMMFWYRQQPGQSLTLIATANQGSEATYESGFVIDKFPISRPNLTFSTLTVSNMSPEDSSIYLCSVGDTTGTLGGAQVGNTIYFGEGSWLTVV.

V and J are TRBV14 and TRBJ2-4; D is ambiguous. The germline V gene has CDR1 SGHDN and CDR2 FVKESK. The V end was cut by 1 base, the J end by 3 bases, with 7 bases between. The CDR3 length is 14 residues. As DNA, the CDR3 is TGTGCCAGCAGCCAAGTCGCGTTCAAAAACATTCAGTACTTC. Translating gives CASSQVAFKNIQYF.